The present entry profiles one T cell receptor beta chain with its context. Its antigen is still unknown. The CDR3 is made up of 14 amino acids. Germline CDR1 reads MDHEN; CDR2 reads SYDVKM. V shed 7 bases, J shed 9 bases, and the junction held 5 bases outside the gene matches. This sample stems from a study of OX40 agonist ivuxolimab in advanced cancers. Study summary: Clinicians treated patients with ivuxolimab, an agonistic anti-OX40 (CD134) antibody.

Clones were sequenced by immunoSEQ multiplex PCR, and TCRdb holds only the in-frame ones, with some missing. The repertoire consists of 90,000 to 150,000 clones, with approximately 90% occurring once and the leading ten covering about 0.55%. Findings and caveats of the study: Some patients without response likewise showed low normalized clonal expansion.

This rearrangement joins TRBV28 to TRBJ1-6, with 11 bases aligning to TRBD1. The source is an adult with an advanced solid tumor such as melanoma, head and neck, liver or kidney cancer. Sequencing was performed on CD4+ or CD8+ T cells sorted from blood, taken in a trial of the OX40 agonist ivuxolimab. CDR3 amino acids: CASIVGQGASPLHF. The CDR3 DNA follows: TGTGCCAGCATTGTCGGACAGGGGGCTTCACCCCTCCACTTT.